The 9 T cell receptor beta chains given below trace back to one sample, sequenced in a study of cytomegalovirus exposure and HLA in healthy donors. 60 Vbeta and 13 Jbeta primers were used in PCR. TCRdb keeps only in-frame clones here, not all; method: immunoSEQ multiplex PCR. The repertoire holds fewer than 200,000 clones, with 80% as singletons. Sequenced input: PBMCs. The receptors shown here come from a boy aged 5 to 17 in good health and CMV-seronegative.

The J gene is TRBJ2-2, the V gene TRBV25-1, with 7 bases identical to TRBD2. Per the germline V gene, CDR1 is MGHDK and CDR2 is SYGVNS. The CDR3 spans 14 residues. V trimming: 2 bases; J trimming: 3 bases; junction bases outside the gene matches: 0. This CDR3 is CASSEGGDTGELFF. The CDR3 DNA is TGTGCCAGCAGTGAAGGGGGGGACACCGGGGAGCTGTTTTTT.

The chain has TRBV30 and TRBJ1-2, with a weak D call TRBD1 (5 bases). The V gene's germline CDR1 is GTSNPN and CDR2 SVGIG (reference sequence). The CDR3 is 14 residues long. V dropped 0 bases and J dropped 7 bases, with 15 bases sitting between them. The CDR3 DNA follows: TGTGCCTGGAGTGTACGATCCAGGGAGGCTGGCTACACCTTC. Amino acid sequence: CAWSVRSREAGYTF. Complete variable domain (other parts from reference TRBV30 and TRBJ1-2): SQTIHQWPATLVQPVGSPLSLECTVEGTSNPNLYWYRQAAGRGLQLLFYSVGIGQISSEVPQNLSASRPQDRQFILSSKKLLLSDSGFYLCAWSVRSREAGYTFGSGTRLTVV.

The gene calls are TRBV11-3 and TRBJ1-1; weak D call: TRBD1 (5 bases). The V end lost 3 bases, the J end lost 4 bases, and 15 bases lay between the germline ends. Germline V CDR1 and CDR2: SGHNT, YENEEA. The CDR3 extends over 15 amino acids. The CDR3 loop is CASSLVYGRGTEAFF. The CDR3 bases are TGTGCCAGCAGCTTGGTTTACGGGAGGGGCACTGAAGCTTTCTTT.

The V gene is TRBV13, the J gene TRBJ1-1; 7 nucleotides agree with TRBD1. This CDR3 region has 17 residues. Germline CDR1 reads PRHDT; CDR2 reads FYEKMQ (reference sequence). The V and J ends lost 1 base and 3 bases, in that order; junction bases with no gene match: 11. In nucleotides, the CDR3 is TGTGCCAGCAGCTTAGCCCCCCGCACAGGGGTATACACTGAAGCTTTCTTT. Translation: CASSLAPRTGVYTEAFF.

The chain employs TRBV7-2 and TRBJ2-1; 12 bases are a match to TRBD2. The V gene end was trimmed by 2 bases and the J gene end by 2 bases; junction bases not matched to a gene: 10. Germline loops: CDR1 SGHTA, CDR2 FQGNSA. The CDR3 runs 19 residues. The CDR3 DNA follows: TGTGCCAGCAGCTTAACTTCCCTAGCGGGAGGGGACCCCTACAATGAGCAGTTCTTC. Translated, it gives CASSLTSLAGGDPYNEQFF.

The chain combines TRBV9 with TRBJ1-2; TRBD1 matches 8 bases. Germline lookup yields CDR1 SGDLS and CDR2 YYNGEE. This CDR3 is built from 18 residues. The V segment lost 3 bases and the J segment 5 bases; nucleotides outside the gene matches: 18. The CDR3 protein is CASSDEITVPGGGYGYTF. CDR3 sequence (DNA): TGTGCCAGCAGCGACGAAATTACGGTTCCAGGGGGCGGATATGGCTACACCTTC.

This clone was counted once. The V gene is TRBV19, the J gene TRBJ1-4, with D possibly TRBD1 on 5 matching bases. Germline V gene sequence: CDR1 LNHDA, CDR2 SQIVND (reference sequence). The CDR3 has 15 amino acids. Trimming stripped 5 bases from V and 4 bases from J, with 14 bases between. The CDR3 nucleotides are TGTGCCAGTAGTGCCCGACAGAGGTTTAATGAAAAACTGTTTTTT. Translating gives CASSARQRFNEKLFF.

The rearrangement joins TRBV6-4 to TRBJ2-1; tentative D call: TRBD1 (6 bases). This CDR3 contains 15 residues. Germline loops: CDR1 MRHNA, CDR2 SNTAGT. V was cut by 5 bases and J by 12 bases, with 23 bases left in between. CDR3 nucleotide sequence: TGTGCCAGCAGTTCCGGGCCCATAGGGACATTTTCGCAGTTCTTC. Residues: CASSSGPIGTFSQFF.

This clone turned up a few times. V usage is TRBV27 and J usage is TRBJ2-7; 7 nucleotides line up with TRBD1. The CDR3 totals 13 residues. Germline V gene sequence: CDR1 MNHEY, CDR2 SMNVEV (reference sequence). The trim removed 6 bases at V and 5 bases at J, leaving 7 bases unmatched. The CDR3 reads CASRQGPIDEQYF. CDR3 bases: TGTGCCAGCAGACAGGGGCCTATCGACGAGCAGTACTTC.